The 16 T cell receptor beta chains presented below share a single source sample, sequenced in a study of T-cell reconstitution after alpha-beta-depleted transplantation in children. The TCRbeta library was prepared with unique molecular identifiers. Using its own MiXCR run on the PCR reads, TCRdb lists one record per CDR3 protein. The sample includes 640,000 or so distinct CDR3 sequences, 16% of them seen just once. This specimen was PBMCs from the stem cell graft donor, taken from the stem cell graft. Source of these receptors: a human donor who donated a stem cell graft to a child with acute myeloid leukemia.

This clonotype was recorded at least ten times. The V gene is TRBV20-1, the J gene TRBJ2-1; D uncertain. The length of the CDR3 is 15 residues. The germline gives CDR1 DFQATT, CDR2 SNEGSKA (reference sequence). With 0 bases removed from V and 8 bases from J, the gap between germline ends came to 17 bases. The DNA for the CDR3 is TGCAGTGCTAGAGATCCGTGGACCCCTGCGGATGAGCAGTTCTTC. It translates to CSARDPWTPADEQFF.

This clonotype was recorded many times. The V call is TRBV7-2, the J call TRBJ2-3; D call uncertain. Germline-derived CDR1 and CDR2 are SGHTA and FQGNSA. CDR3 size: 16 residues. The germline V and J ends were trimmed by 6 bases and 0 bases, with 16 bases remaining between them. CDR3 sequence (DNA): TGTGCCAGCAGGCTTAGTAGATCCTCTAGCACAGATACGCAGTATTTT. Translating gives CASRLSRSSSTDTQYF. The complete variable domain, with remaining parts taken from reference TRBV7-2 and TRBJ2-3, reads GAGVSQSPSNKVTEKGKDVELRCDPISGHTALYWYRQSLGQGLEFLIYFQGNSAPDKSGLPSDRFSAERTGGSVSTLTIQRTQQEDSAVYLCASRLSRSSSTDTQYFGPGTRLTVL.

The table lists this clonotype with many counts. The chain uses TRBV20-1 and TRBJ2-3; TRBD1 matches at 10 bases. Trimming removed 2 bases from V and 2 bases from J; junction bases left unmatched: 7. This CDR3 spans 16 amino acids. CDR1 is DFQATT, CDR2 SNEGSKA, per germline (reference sequence). CDR3: CSARRLGQGYTDTQYF. CDR3 nucleotide sequence: TGCAGTGCTAGAAGATTGGGACAGGGGTACACAGATACGCAGTATTTT.

This clonotype was counted many times. V gene TRBV20-1 combines with J gene TRBJ2-3; the match to TRBD2 covers 9 bases. With 1 base clipped from V and 2 bases from J, the junction kept 7 bases outside the gene matches. Germline V lookup: CDR1 DFQATT, CDR2 SNEGSKA (reference sequence). The CDR3 runs 16 residues. The CDR3 DNA is TGCAGTGCTAGAGCAATGCGGGGGGGGTCCACAGATACGCAGTATTTT. Its translation is CSARAMRGGSTDTQYF.

This clonotype has a handful of counts. The chain uses TRBV20-1 and TRBJ1-2, with TRBD1 identical over 7 bases. The J segment lost 8 bases and the V segment lost 2 bases, leaving 8 bases of the junction unmatched. In germline, CDR1 is DFQATT, CDR2 SNEGSKA (reference sequence). The CDR3 length is 13 residues. CDR3 residues: CSARFTGTDGYTF. The CDR3 coding sequence is TGCAGTGCTAGATTTACCGGGACAGACGGCTACACCTTC.

The chain links TRBV11-2 to TRBJ2-3; unclear D gene. With 7 bases removed from V and 1 base from J, the gap between germline ends came to 9 bases. Looked up from germline, CDR1 is SGHAT and CDR2 is FQNNGV. This CDR3 region has 13 residues. The CDR3 loop is CASKGYRTDTQYF. As DNA, the CDR3 is TGTGCCAGCAAAGGGTATCGCACAGATACGCAGTATTTT.

In its sample, this clonotype was seen many times. This chain links TRBV20-1 with TRBJ1-6; weak D call: TRBD1 (5 bases). Germline V gene data show CDR1 as DFQATT and CDR2 as SNEGSKA (reference sequence). V was cut by 7 bases and J by 4 bases, with 11 bases left in between. The CDR3 length is 13 residues. CDR3 protein: CSGWAGYNSPLHF. The CDR3 DNA sequence: TGCAGTGGTTGGGCAGGGTATAATTCACCCCTCCACTTT.

This clonotype was detected ten times or more. The chain links TRBV29-1 to TRBJ2-7; 10 bases are shared with TRBD1. Looked up from germline, CDR1 is SQVTM and CDR2 is ANQGSEA. Trimming at V came to 3 bases and at J to 5 bases, leaving 10 bases not matched to a gene. This CDR3 contains 15 residues. The CDR3 DNA sequence: TGCAGCGTTGACTCACCGGGACAGGGGCTCCACGAGCAGTACTTC. Protein: CSVDSPGQGLHEQYF.

This clonotype was detected a few times. The rearrangement uses TRBV12-3 or TRBV12-4 and TRBJ2-2; no clear D gene. The CDR3 is 13 residues long. Trimming removed 3 bases from V and 6 bases from J, with 8 bases in between. The CDR3 DNA follows: TGTGCCAGCAGTTTTTCCGCGGCCGGGGAGCTGTTTTTT. This gives the protein CASSFSAAGELFF.

The chain joins TRBV20-1 to TRBJ2-1, with D possibly matching TRBD2 (9 bases). Germline V gives CDR1 DFQATT, CDR2 SNEGSKA (reference sequence). The CDR3 contains 17 residues. Trimming left V 2 bases short and J 9 bases short, with 26 bases between. CDR3 region: CSARSISRDRRGGEQFF. CDR3 DNA: TGCAGTGCTAGATCAATCAGTCGGGACAGGCGGGGGGGTGAGCAGTTCTTC.

The chain links TRBV14 to TRBJ1-6; D unclear. The CDR3 is 13 residues long. CDR1 and CDR2 from the germline V gene are SGHDN and FVKESK. The V end lost 3 bases, the J end lost 7 bases, and 7 bases lay between the germline ends. CDR3 DNA sequence: TGTGCCAGCAGCCATATGGCCAATTCACCCCTCCACTTT. It translates to CASSHMANSPLHF.

This clonotype was counted at least ten times. The chain's CDR3 is CASSADSYNEQFF. Written as DNA, the CDR3 is TGTGCCAGCAGCGCGGACAGCTACAATGAGCAGTTCTTC. This chain uses TRBV7-2 with TRBJ2-1, with D maybe TRBD1 (6 bases). The CDR3 spans 13 residues. V lost 5 bases and J 3 bases, leaving 8 bases between the germline ends. Per germline, CDR1 SGHTA and CDR2 FQGNSA.

This clonotype was observed many times. The genes are TRBV29-1 and TRBJ2-3; D is perhaps TRBD1 (6 bases). Trimming took 7 bases from V and 0 from J, leaving 17 bases between them. The CDR3 spans 15 residues. Germline V lookup: CDR1 SQVTM, CDR2 ANQGSEA. CDR3 protein: CSARRGPSSTDTQYF. CDR3 DNA sequence: TGCAGCGCCCGCAGGGGCCCTTCTAGCACAGATACGCAGTATTTT.

The table lists this clonotype with many counts. The chain links TRBV20-1 to TRBJ2-5; D is possibly TRBD2 (5 bases). The CDR3 is 13 residues long. CDR1 is DFQATT, CDR2 SNEGSKA, per germline (reference sequence). V was trimmed by 7 bases and J by 5 bases, leaving 17 bases between them. This CDR3 reads CSVKSPGIETQYF. The DNA of the CDR3 is TGCAGTGTAAAATCCCCGGGGATTGAGACCCAGTACTTC.

This clonotype was seen only a few times. The chain has TRBV7-3 and TRBJ2-5; D perhaps matches TRBD1 (6 bases). CDR1 and CDR2 (germline): SGHTA, FQGTGA. V was cut by 5 bases and J by 5 bases, with 18 bases left in between. There are 15 residues in the CDR3. CDR3 residues: CASSPGQSGRETQYF. The DNA for the CDR3 is TGTGCCAGCAGCCCAGGACAGTCGGGCAGGGAGACCCAGTACTTC.

This clonotype turned up a few times. This rearrangement joins TRBV20-1 to TRBJ1-2, with TRBD1 matching 10 bases. Germline CDR1 is DFQATT and CDR2 is SNEGSKA (reference sequence). The trim removed 5 bases at V and 6 bases at J, leaving 9 bases unmatched. There are 14 residues in the CDR3. CDR3 coding DNA: TGCAGTGCTCGAACCCCGACAGGGGGCCATGGCTACACCTTC. Its protein is CSARTPTGGHGYTF.